This T cell receptor beta chain is drawn from a study of T cells after yellow fever vaccination. CDR3 length: 18 residues. Germline loops: CDR1 SGHAT, CDR2 FQDESV (reference sequence). V trimming: 1 base; J trimming: 6 bases; junction bases outside the gene matches: 14. TCRdb itself ran the 5' RACE reads through MiXCR, one entry per CDR3 protein. The repertoire includes a few hundred thousand distinct CDR3 sequences, approximately 7% of them detected once, and over 15% sits in the top ten. This sequence originates from a man between 18 and 29 years old who received the YFV17D yellow fever vaccine. The V call is TRBV11-1, the J call TRBJ1-2; 10 bases are shared with TRBD1. The input for sequencing was PBMCs, taken 35 to 50 days after the first yellow fever vaccination. DNA of the CDR3: TGTGCCAGCAGCTTAGGCCGGCGGACAGGGGGTCGGGTCGATGGCTACACCTTC. Residues: CASSLGRRTGGRVDGYTF.